These T cell receptor beta chains were read from a single sample in a study of blood T cell repertoires in COVID-19. Using immunoSEQ multiplex PCR, the repertoire was profiled, and TCRdb retains in-frame clones only, with some absent. The sample lists 99,000 or so clones; around 86% were seen once. Sequenced sample: peripheral blood. The source is a man aged 50-60 years with acute or convalescent COVID-19. The CDR3 runs from the conserved cysteine through the conserved F or W. A D gene is named only where the DNA matches it firmly. Rows give clone size only sometimes, using once, few, many, or a class for an expanded clone.

j_call: TRBJ2-5; v_call: TRBV15; clone_size: -; d_call: -; cdr3_nt: TGTGCCACCAGCCCGGGGAGGCTGGGGACCCAGTACTTC; cdr3_aa: CATSPGRLGTQYF
j_call: TRBJ2-4; v_call: TRBV7-8; clone_size: -; d_call: -; cdr3_nt: TGTGCCAGCAGCCCACGGGAGCCGGAAACTCTAGCCAAAAACATTCAGTACTTC; cdr3_aa: CASSPREPETLAKNIQYF
j_call: TRBJ2-2; v_call: TRBV15; clone_size: -; d_call: -; cdr3_nt: TGTGCCACCAGAGCGGAACAGGGGGGGACCGGGGAGCTGTTTTTT; cdr3_aa: CATRAEQGGTGELFF
j_call: TRBJ2-7; v_call: TRBV19; clone_size: -; d_call: TRBD2; cdr3_nt: TGTGCCAGTAGCCCGTCGGCGGGAGGTCAGAACGAGCAGTACTTC; cdr3_aa: CASSPSAGGQNEQYF
j_call: TRBJ2-7; v_call: TRBV21-1; clone_size: -; d_call: -; cdr3_nt: TGTGCCAGCAGCAAAGGCCGGCTCGAGAGACAGACTAGCGGCACCTACGAGCAGTACTTC; cdr3_aa: CASSKGRLERQTSGTYEQYF
j_call: TRBJ2-5; v_call: TRBV5-4; clone_size: -; d_call: -; cdr3_nt: TGTGCCAGCAGCCTTAGCAATAGCGGAAGGAGTTCCCAGTACTTC; cdr3_aa: CASSLSNSGRSSQYF
j_call: TRBJ2-1; v_call: TRBV3-1/TRBV3-2; clone_size: -; d_call: -; cdr3_nt: TGTGCCAGCAGCGAGTGGAATGAGCAGTTCTTC; cdr3_aa: CASSEWNEQFF
j_call: TRBJ2-5; v_call: TRBV11-2; clone_size: -; d_call: -; cdr3_nt: TGTGCCAGCAGCTTAGTGTTCGGGGTTATAGGGGAGACCCAGTACTTC; cdr3_aa: CASSLVFGVIGETQYF
j_call: TRBJ2-1; v_call: TRBV19; clone_size: -; d_call: -; cdr3_nt: TGTGCCAGTAGGTTTGGCCCCTCCTACAATGAGCAGTTCTTC; cdr3_aa: CASRFGPSYNEQFF
j_call: TRBJ1-2; v_call: TRBV10-3; clone_size: -; d_call: -; cdr3_nt: TGTGCCATCAGTGAGTCGCGGGAGACGTATGGCTACACCTTC; cdr3_aa: CAISESRETYGYTF
j_call: TRBJ1-1; v_call: TRBV9; clone_size: once; d_call: -; cdr3_nt: TGTGCCAGCAGCGTAGGGTTGGCGGCTGAAGCTTTCTTT; cdr3_aa: CASSVGLAAEAFF
j_call: TRBJ1-6; v_call: TRBV7-9; clone_size: few; d_call: -; cdr3_nt: TGTGCCAGCACCTCCCGGGAGAGCTCCTATAATTCACCCCTCCACTTT; cdr3_aa: CASTSRESSYNSPLHF
j_call: TRBJ1-5; v_call: TRBV12-5; clone_size: -; d_call: -; cdr3_nt: TGTGCTAGTGGTTTGGTACCGGCCTATCAGGGCAGTCAGCCCCAGCATTTT; cdr3_aa: CASGLVPAYQGSQPQHF
j_call: TRBJ1-5; v_call: TRBV21-1; clone_size: -; d_call: -; cdr3_nt: TGTGCCAGCACCCAAAGGGGGGACAGGGGTGGGAATCAGCCCCAGCATTTT; cdr3_aa: CASTQRGDRGGNQPQHF
j_call: TRBJ2-3; v_call: TRBV11-1; clone_size: -; d_call: -; cdr3_nt: TGTGCCAGCAGCTCCAGCGGTTATACGCAGTATTTT; cdr3_aa: CASSSSGYTQYF
j_call: TRBJ2-7; v_call: TRBV19; clone_size: -; d_call: TRBD1; cdr3_nt: TGTGCCAGTAGGTGGGACAGGGGGAGCGAGCAGTACTTC; cdr3_aa: CASRWDRGSEQYF
j_call: TRBJ1-4; v_call: TRBV9; clone_size: few; d_call: TRBD1; cdr3_nt: TGTGCCAGCAGCCTCGGGTTGGGACAGGGGGATGAAAAACTGTTTTTT; cdr3_aa: CASSLGLGQGDEKLFF
j_call: TRBJ1-5; v_call: TRBV6-6; clone_size: -; d_call: -; cdr3_nt: TGTGCCAGCAGTTACCGGGACAACAATCAGCCCCAGCATTTT; cdr3_aa: CASSYRDNNQPQHF
j_call: TRBJ1-2; v_call: TRBV30; clone_size: -; d_call: -; cdr3_nt: TGTGCCTGGAGTGTAGCGTCGGCCTACTATGGCTACACCTTC; cdr3_aa: CAWSVASAYYGYTF
j_call: TRBJ1-6; v_call: TRBV3-1/TRBV3-2; clone_size: -; d_call: TRBD1; cdr3_nt: TGTGCCAGCAGCTCAGGGACAGAGAATTCACCCCTCCACTTT; cdr3_aa: CASSSGTENSPLHF
j_call: TRBJ2-7; v_call: TRBV5-1; clone_size: -; d_call: -; cdr3_nt: TGCGCCAGCAGCCCCTCGACAGCCACCTACGAGCAGTACTTC; cdr3_aa: CASSPSTATYEQYF
j_call: TRBJ2-7; v_call: TRBV3-1/TRBV3-2; clone_size: -; d_call: TRBD2; cdr3_nt: TGTGCCAGCAGCCGGACTAGCGCTGGGGTCTACGAGCAGTACTTC; cdr3_aa: CASSRTSAGVYEQYF
j_call: TRBJ1-2; v_call: TRBV9; clone_size: -; d_call: TRBD1; cdr3_nt: TGTGCCAGCAGCGCAACCACCGGGACAGGGAGCGGCTACACCTTC; cdr3_aa: CASSATTGTGSGYTF
j_call: TRBJ2-3; v_call: TRBV5-4; clone_size: -; d_call: -; cdr3_nt: TGTGCCAGCAGCTCTCGACTCCAGGGGAGTTCAGATACGCAGTATTTT; cdr3_aa: CASSSRLQGSSDTQYF
j_call: TRBJ2-1; v_call: TRBV10-1; clone_size: few; d_call: TRBD1; cdr3_nt: TGCGCCAGCAGCGGGGACGGGACAGGGGTTACTAATTCCTACAATGAGCAGTTCTTC; cdr3_aa: CASSGDGTGVTNSYNEQFF
j_call: TRBJ1-1; v_call: TRBV20-1; clone_size: -; d_call: -; cdr3_nt: TGCAGTGCCGCAGAGAACACTGAAGCTTTCTTT; cdr3_aa: CSAAENTEAFF
j_call: TRBJ2-7; v_call: TRBV6-1; clone_size: -; d_call: TRBD2; cdr3_nt: TGTGCCAGCAGTGAAAGGGGACTAGCTTACGAGCAGTACTTC; cdr3_aa: CASSERGLAYEQYF
j_call: TRBJ1-3; v_call: TRBV10-3; clone_size: -; d_call: TRBD1; cdr3_nt: TGTGCCATCAGTGACGGGCCCAACAGGGGGCCTCGGGGAAACACCATATATTTT; cdr3_aa: CAISDGPNRGPRGNTIYF
j_call: TRBJ2-7; v_call: TRBV10-2; clone_size: -; d_call: TRBD1; cdr3_nt: TGCGCCAGCAAATCAGACAGGGGGCCGACCTACGAGCAGTACTTC; cdr3_aa: CASKSDRGPTYEQYF
j_call: TRBJ1-6; v_call: TRBV30; clone_size: -; d_call: TRBD1; cdr3_nt: TGTGCCTGGAGTCAGACAGGGGCCAACTATAATTCACCCCTCCACTTT; cdr3_aa: CAWSQTGANYNSPLHF
j_call: TRBJ1-1; v_call: TRBV6-5; clone_size: -; d_call: TRBD1; cdr3_nt: TGTGCCAGCAGTTATCTACAGGGGGGGGGCACTGAAGCTTTCTTT; cdr3_aa: CASSYLQGGGTEAFF